This TCR beta chain was found in a study of T cells in Graves' hyperthyroidism and ophthalmopathy (dated by TCRdb to the late 2010s). Looking at the study overall: Peripheral blood samples were taken at the time of initial diagnosis, prior to any treatment. Prospective prediction of ophthalmopathy was tested in an independent validation cohort of fewer than 20 hyperthyroidism patients and approximately 17 patients who later progressed to ophthalmopathy. The study also compared thyroid tissue and blood T-cell repertoires from 6 or 7 Graves' hyperthyroidism patients. To identify distinguishing TCR V-J signatures, a discovery cohort of about 95 patients was used, comprising 43 with Graves' ophthalmopathy and around 60 with stable Graves' hyperthyroidism. The roughly 100 discovery patients were randomly divided into training and test sets at a 7:3 ratio. After sampling, hyperthyroidism patients received methimazole starting at 30 mg daily, and ophthalmopathy patients received high-dose intravenous methylprednisolone. The paper describes TCR Vbeta CDR3 sequencing of about 140 peripheral blood samples, made up of some 42 ophthalmopathy patients, roughly 75 hyperthyroidism patients and roughly 17 progressor patients.

The TCR beta CDR3 regions were amplified from the RNA transcripts. For the first round of RT-PCR on the TCR CDR3, the HTBI primer set was used together with the Qiagen OneStep RT-PCR kit. A second multiplex PCR round built the libraries, followed by size selection and purification. Libraries were sequenced paired-end with 100 bp reads on an Illumina HiSeq2000. The authors processed their data as follows. SOAPnuke was used to process the raw data, with reads discarded if the reads contained adapters or uncalled bases, had a mean Phred below 15, or lacked an exact constant-primer or identifier match. High-quality paired reads were merged with COPE v1.2.5, and unique nucleotide sequences were defined as clonotypes. Clonotypes were aligned to IMGT TRBV, TRBD and TRBJ reference segments using MiTCR v1.1. The analysis was restricted to V-J combinations with a frequency above 0.0001, which together covered 99.2% of the repertoires. The TCS score was defined as the ratio of F50 (clonal expansion) to E x V (chaos), calculated using BLOSUM62-based TCRdist between CDR3 peptides within each V-J. Welch's t-statistics and random forest reduced just over 500 V-J features to 13, which were used in a naive Bayes classifier (R e1071). TCRdb reran the public reads through fastp at Q25 and MiXCR, keeping productive beta chains. Identical CDR3 protein sequences are pooled into one entry, listed with their most common genes and DNA. The authors' filters were not applied to this entry. In this sample the table shows roughly 750,000 distinct CDR3 sequences, around 17% of which occur a single time. The ten biggest clones cover over 7.5% of the sample.

Trimming at the junction amounts to 0 bases on V and 5 bases on J, and the germline ends lie 12 bases apart. The CDR3 sequence holds 15 residues, the cysteine and phenylalanine included. The CDR3 DNA has 45 bases and is translated from base 1. Per the germline V gene, SGHRS is the CDR1 and YFSETQ is the CDR2. Here is what the overall study found, with its caveats: In validation, the model predicted progression to ophthalmopathy a median of approximately 6.3 months before onset, with about 70% sensitivity and nearly 75% specificity. In cross-validation, a model built on a 13 V-J signature told ophthalmopathy apart from stable hyperthyroidism with over 85% sensitivity and around 84% specificity, and in testing the same model reached 80%/75%. No statistical method was used to set the sample size in advance, and investigators knew the group allocation. Blood samples also contained most of the expanded thyroid clonotypes (frequency above 0.001), which suggests that blood repertoires may reflect thyroid immune responses.

Stable Graves' hyperthyroidism was defined as the absence of progression to ophthalmopathy over 18 months of follow-up. Hyperthyroidism patients were newly diagnosed, had a disease duration of under 2 months, and were aged 18 to 65 years. The study excluded patients with uncontrolled infections, other autoimmune diseases, pregnancy or lactation. Diagnoses relied on clinical symptoms, serum thyroxine and TRAb, thyroid ultrasound and orbital computed tomography. PBMCs were isolated from 7.5 to 10 ml of fresh peripheral blood by Ficoll-Paque density gradient centrifugation. Trizol reagent was used to extract total RNA, and RNA quality was then checked on an Agilent 2100 Bioanalyzer. About this clonotype itself: Its antigen is unknown. The sample holds no much larger clone one base away, and base qualities are not on file.

The clonotype originates from a man aged 18 to 29 with Graves' hyperthyroidism. This receptor chain uses TRBV5-1 and TRBJ2-1; perhaps TRBD2 is the D gene, with 5 bases matching. Sequencing was done on a sample of blood. The bases read TGCGCCAGCAGCTTGGGTTTAAGCGGAGACAATGAGCAGTTCTTC. This codes for CASSLGLSGDNEQFF. Reference TRBV5-1 and TRBJ2-1 proteins supply the regions before and after the CDR3; the full variable domain is: KAGVTQTPRYLIKTRGQQVTLSCSPISGHRSVSWYQQTPGQGLQFLFEYFSETQRNKGNFPGRFSGRQFSNSRSEMNVSTLELGDSALYLCASSLGLSGDNEQFFGPGTRLTVL.